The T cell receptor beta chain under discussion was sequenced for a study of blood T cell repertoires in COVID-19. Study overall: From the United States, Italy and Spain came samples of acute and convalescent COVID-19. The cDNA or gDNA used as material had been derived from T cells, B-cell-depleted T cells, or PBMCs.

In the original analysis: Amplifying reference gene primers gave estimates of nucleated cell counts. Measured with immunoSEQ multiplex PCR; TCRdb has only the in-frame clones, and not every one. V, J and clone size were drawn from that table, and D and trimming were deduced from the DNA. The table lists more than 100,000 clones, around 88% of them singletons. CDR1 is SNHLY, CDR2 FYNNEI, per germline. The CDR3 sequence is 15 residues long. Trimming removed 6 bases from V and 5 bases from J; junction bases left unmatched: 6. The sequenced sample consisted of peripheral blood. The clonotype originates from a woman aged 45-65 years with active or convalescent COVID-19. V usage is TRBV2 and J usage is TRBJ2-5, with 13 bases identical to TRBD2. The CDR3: CASSPLAGGDETQYF. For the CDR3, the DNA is TGTGCCAGCAGCCCACTAGCGGGAGGGGATGAGACCCAGTACTTC.